One sample yielded the 24 T cell receptor beta chains listed below, sequenced in a study of blood T cell repertoires in COVID-19. Only in-frame clones appear in the TCRdb table, and some are missing; sequencing was by immunoSEQ multiplex PCR. This sample has about 250,000 clones, with around nine tenths found just once. Sequenced: peripheral blood. The receptors here all came from a woman in her fifties or sixties who had recovered from COVID-19.

This clone has only one observation. The V call is TRBV5-1, the J call TRBJ1-4; D gene ambiguous. The germline V gene encodes CDR1 SGHRS and CDR2 YFSETQ. V lost 2 bases and J lost 3, with 8 bases in between. This CDR3 is built from 14 residues. The CDR3 coding sequence is TGCGCCAGCAGCTTTTTCGGTTCTAATGAAAAACTGTTTTTT. Translated, it gives CASSFFGSNEKLFF.

V is TRBV28 and J is TRBJ2-7; TRBD2 matches 8 bases. In germline, CDR1 is MDHEN, CDR2 SYDVKM. V was pared by 8 bases and J by 11 bases, with 5 bases of the junction left unmatched. The CDR3 spans 10 residues. CDR3 in amino acids: CASGLAGKYF. The CDR3 DNA reads as TGTGCCAGCGGATTAGCGGGGAAGTACTTC.

Only a few counts were recorded for this clone. This rearrangement joins TRBV6-2 or TRBV6-3 to TRBJ1-6, with D uncertain. This CDR3 has 14 residues. Trimming pared 5 bases from V and 8 bases from J, leaving 13 bases between. Looked up from germline, CDR1 is MNHEY and CDR2 is SVGEGT. The CDR3 loop is CASSAQLGYSPLHF. CDR3 nucleotide sequence: TGTGCCAGCAGTGCTCAGTTGGGCTATTCACCCCTCCACTTT.

Written as DNA, the CDR3 is TGCGCCAGCAGTGAGTTCGGGGGGGCCACAGATACGCAGTATTTT. It specifies CASSEFGGATDTQYF. This chain uses TRBV10-1 with TRBJ2-3; 8 bases line up with TRBD2. Germline V gene lookup returns CDR1 WNHNN and CDR2 SYGVQD (reference sequence). Trimming removed 1 base from V and 2 bases from J; junction bases left unmatched: 2. The length of the CDR3 is 15 residues.

The chain joins TRBV18 to TRBJ1-6, with TRBD1 identical over 9 bases. Per germline, CDR1 KGHSH and CDR2 LQKENI. The CDR3 consists of 14 residues. Trimming removed 4 bases from V and 6 bases from J; junction bases left unmatched: 1. CDR3 bases: TGTGCCAGCTCACGGGACAGGGCTAATTCACCCCTCCACTTT. It is translated as CASSRDRANSPLHF.

The chain combines TRBV3-1 (or the pseudogene TRBV3-2) with TRBJ2-5, with no clear D. This CDR3 spans 15 amino acids. V was shortened by 1 base and J by 1 base, with 10 bases between the two germline ends. CDR1 LGHDT and CDR2 YNNKEL come from the germline V gene (reference sequence). CDR3 nucleotides: TGTGCCAGCAGCCAAGTTACCTGGGCCCAAGAGACCCAGTACTTC. It specifies CASSQVTWAQETQYF.

This clone was seen a single time. The rearrangement uses TRBV5-4 and TRBJ1-2; maybe TRBD1 (5 bases). CDR1 is SGHNT, CDR2 YYREEE, per germline (reference sequence). V was cut by 3 bases and J by 5 bases, with 11 bases left in between. The CDR3 consists of 13 residues. The CDR3 reads CASSSTERYGYTF. CDR3 in DNA: TGTGCCAGCAGCTCGACAGAGAGATATGGCTACACCTTC.

This chain joins TRBV3-1 (or the pseudogene TRBV3-2) and TRBJ2-7; TRBD2 aligns across 7 bases. From germline, CDR1 is LGHDT and CDR2 YNNKEL (reference sequence). Germline trimming cut 5 bases from V and 5 bases from J; bases unmatched to any gene: 12. This CDR3 has 15 residues. The CDR3 DNA is TGTGCCAGCAGCGGAGGACGGACTAGTCTCCACGAGCAGTACTTC. Translating it yields CASSGGRTSLHEQYF.

This chain connects TRBV25-1 to TRBJ1-3, with D unclear. Germline values: CDR1 MGHDK, CDR2 SYGVNS. V was cut by 3 bases and J by 3 bases, with 9 bases left in between. This CDR3 is built from 14 residues. CDR3 sequence reads: CASSDSRSGNTIYF. CDR3 DNA sequence: TGTGCCAGCAGTGATTCCCGGAGTGGAAACACCATATATTTT.

The chain carries TRBV9 and TRBJ2-2, with 11 bases aligning to TRBD2. This CDR3 region has 15 residues. J was trimmed by 5 bases and V by 3 bases; bases with no gene match: 3. CDR1 is SGDLS, CDR2 YYNGEE, per germline. CDR3 loop: CASSASGGLTGELFF. CDR3 nucleotides: TGTGCCAGCAGCGCTAGCGGGGGGCTTACCGGGGAGCTGTTTTTT.

The genes are TRBV11-2 and TRBJ1-5; 9 bases map to TRBD1. V dropped 2 bases and J dropped 4; count of bases not matched to a gene: 3. CDR3 length equals 15 residues. Germline V gene sequence: CDR1 SGHAT, CDR2 FQNNGV. The CDR3 loop is CASSLMTGGNQPQHF. The CDR3 DNA is TGTGCCAGCAGCTTAATGACAGGGGGAAATCAGCCCCAGCATTTT.

The V call is TRBV28, the J call TRBJ1-5, with D tentatively TRBD1 (5 bases). This CDR3 contains 15 residues. Trimming removed 6 bases from V and 2 bases from J, with 14 bases in between. The germline CDR1 and CDR2 sequences are MDHEN and SYDVKM. The CDR3 sequence is CASSGRGGGNQPQHF. The CDR3 DNA reads TGTGCCAGCAGCGGGAGGGGAGGGGGCAATCAGCCCCAGCATTTT.

The rearrangement uses TRBV3-1 (or the pseudogene TRBV3-2) and TRBJ2-3; 11 nucleotides agree with TRBD2. After removal of 3 bases from V and 11 bases from J, the junction contained 1 base not matched to a gene. Germline values: CDR1 LGHDT, CDR2 YNNKEL (reference sequence). This CDR3 contains 12 residues. The CDR3: CASSQLAGGQYF. CDR3 sequence (DNA): TGTGCCAGCAGCCAGCTAGCGGGGGGGCAGTATTTT.

The CDR3 DNA reads as TGTGCCAGCTCACTAGACAGGGGAAGGGAGAACACTGAAGCTTTCTTT. This gives the protein CASSLDRGRENTEAFF. This chain connects TRBV18 to TRBJ1-1; 8 positions agree with TRBD1. V shed 4 bases and J 1 base; nucleotides not matched to a gene: 8. CDR3 length: 16 residues. Germline CDR1 reads KGHSH; CDR2 reads LQKENI. Combining the CDR3 with reference TRBV18 and TRBJ1-1 gives the whole variable domain NAGVMQNPRHLVRRRGQEARLRCSPMKGHSHVYWYRQLPEEGLKFMVYLQKENIIDESGMPKERFSAEFPKEGPSILRIQQVVRGDSAAYFCASSLDRGRENTEAFFGQGTRLTVV.

V usage is TRBV5-1 and J usage is TRBJ2-3, with 8 bases identical to TRBD1. Losses at the gene ends were 0 bases for V and 9 bases for J; bases not matched to a gene: 0. CDR1 and CDR2 (germline): SGHRS, YFSETQ. The CDR3 loop spans 12 amino acids. CDR3 sequence (DNA): TGCGCCAGCAGCTTGGGACAGGGGACGCAGTATTTT. Its protein is CASSLGQGTQYF. Based on the CDR3 plus reference TRBV5-1 and TRBJ2-3, the full variable domain is KAGVTQTPRYLIKTRGQQVTLSCSPISGHRSVSWYQQTPGQGLQFLFEYFSETQRNKGNFPGRFSGRQFSNSRSEMNVSTLELGDSALYLCASSLGQGTQYFGPGTRLTVL.

This rearrangement joins TRBV7-3 to TRBJ2-1, with 13 bases fitting TRBD2. Germline V CDR1 and CDR2: SGHTA, FQGTGA. The CDR3 has 20 residues. V was pared by 5 bases and J by 0 bases, with 13 bases of the junction left unmatched. CDR3 sequence reads: CASSKLLAGGTLNSYNEQFF. The DNA of the CDR3 is TGTGCCAGCAGCAAACTACTAGCGGGGGGGACCCTTAACTCCTACAATGAGCAGTTCTTC.

The rearrangement joins TRBV28 to TRBJ2-2, with a possible D match to TRBD1 (6 bases). Germline V lookup: CDR1 MDHEN, CDR2 SYDVKM. V lost 4 bases, J lost 6 bases, and 15 bases lay in between. The CDR3 length is 15 residues. The CDR3, as DNA: TGTGCCAGCAGTTCTAACTCCAGGGGTGCCGGGGAGCTGTTTTTT. Translated, it gives CASSSNSRGAGELFF.

This clone was observed a handful of times. The chain is built from TRBV2 and TRBJ2-1; no clear D. The CDR3 loop spans 17 amino acids. V was trimmed by 7 bases and J by 8 bases, leaving 27 bases between them. Germline V CDR1 and CDR2: SNHLY, FYNNEI. Written as DNA, the CDR3 is TGTGCCAGCACCCTCAGCCCGACAAGGCCCGGTCACCATGAGCAGTTCTTC. It yields the protein CASTLSPTRPGHHEQFF.

The chain links TRBV10-3 to TRBJ2-1, with 7 bases lining up with TRBD2. The CDR3 contains 14 residues. Unmatched junction bases numbered 11, after V lost 10 bases and J lost 5 bases. The germline gives CDR1 ENHRY, CDR2 SYGVKD. In nucleotides, the CDR3 is TGTGCCACCGGGGGGTTCCTACCGAACAATGAGCAGTTCTTC. It is translated as CATGGFLPNNEQFF.

The CDR3: CATSRDSGGGGVEQYF. Here the CDR3 DNA reads TGTGCCACCAGCAGAGATTCTGGGGGGGGAGGTGTGGAGCAGTACTTC. The rearrangement joins TRBV15 to TRBJ2-7, with 7 bases matching TRBD2. V gave up 0 bases and J gave up 7 bases; unmatched junction bases: 12. Germline loops: CDR1 LNHNV, CDR2 YYDKDF (reference sequence). The CDR3 has 16 residues.

This chain links TRBV10-3 with TRBJ2-2; 8 nucleotides agree with TRBD1. J gave up 1 base and V 6 bases, and 4 bases lay outside the gene matches. CDR1 ENHRY and CDR2 SYGVKD come from the germline V gene. The CDR3 runs to 15 residues. This chain's CDR3 is CAISAGGQNTGELFF. In nucleotides, the CDR3 is TGTGCCATCAGCGCAGGGGGCCAGAACACCGGGGAGCTGTTTTTT.

The gene calls are TRBV10-3 and TRBJ1-2; D might be TRBD1 (6 bases). Trimming cost V 2 bases and J 8 bases, with 12 bases left between them. CDR1 ENHRY and CDR2 SYGVKD come from the germline V gene. The CDR3 has 13 amino acids. The CDR3 coding sequence is TGTGCCATCAGTGAGGGGAACAGGGAAGGCTACACCTTC. As protein: CAISEGNREGYTF.

The chain employs TRBV12-3 or TRBV12-4 and TRBJ1-3; no clear D gene. There are 11 residues in the CDR3. V lost 6 bases, J lost 11 bases, and 11 bases lay in between. The CDR3 loop is CASREKEAIYF. The CDR3 DNA is TGTGCCAGCAGGGAGAAGGAGGCCATATATTTT.

The chain uses TRBV10-3 and TRBJ2-3, with D perhaps matching TRBD2 (7 bases). The CDR3 has 17 residues. Trimming removed 0 bases at V and 3 bases at J, with 16 bases between. Germline V CDR1 and CDR2: ENHRY, SYGVKD. CDR3 in amino acids: CAISESRGGVGTDTQYF. As DNA, the CDR3 is TGTGCCATCAGTGAGTCGAGGGGGGGAGTCGGTACAGATACGCAGTATTTT.